The sequence of this T cell receptor (beta chain) was determined in a study of PD-1 blockade in classical Hodgkin lymphoma. Study-level points and caveats: Newly diagnosed patients had baseline TCR diversity that was reportedly lower than that of healthy donors. Newly diagnosed and completely responding patients shared comparable baseline diversity. CD4+ TCR diversity, unlike CD8+, climbed significantly by C4D1.

Exposure to brentuximab vedotin varied, and each patient had relapsed following autologous stem cell transplantation. Each best response was a complete response, a partial response or progressive disease. Germline trimming cut 2 bases from V and 3 bases from J; bases unmatched to any gene: 6. This CDR3 region has 15 residues. Looked up from germline, CDR1 is SGHTA and CDR2 is FQGNSA. About this clone: Its antigen is still unknown.

Using immunoSEQ multiplex PCR, the repertoire was profiled, and TCRdb retains in-frame clones only, with some absent. The table shows 40,000 to 50,000 clones, with roughly 73% occurring only once. Sample: peripheral blood mononuclear cells (PBMCs), taken at baseline. The origin of this receptor is a human donor with classical Hodgkin lymphoma. The V and J genes are TRBV7-2 and TRBJ2-7; TRBD2 aligns across 8 bases. As DNA, the CDR3 is TGTGCCAGCAGCTTAAAAGCGGGGGAACACTACGAGCAGTACTTC. It encodes CASSLKAGEHYEQYF.